Given below is one TCR beta chain in context. This clone's antigen is unknown. One base away there is no much larger clone; base qualities are not given. The cohort comprised fewer than 700 healthy bone marrow donors. Cohort members were all nominally healthy when sampled, although unrecorded immune exposures were likely present. The donor was CMV seropositive and belonged to the group of 250 to 300 seropositive cohort members. Every donor gave a peripheral blood sample, and the peripheral blood mononuclear cells from that sample were used for TCR beta sequencing. Genomic DNA was extracted from the blood cell samples with the Qiagen DNeasy Blood Extraction Kit. The germline V gene (reference sequence) specifies GTSNPN as CDR1 and SVGIG as CDR2. The CDR3 starts with the cysteine, ends with the phenylalanine, and has 12 residues. Only the CDR3 region is kept as DNA, spanning 36 bases read in frame from base 1. Trimming accounts for 2 bases at V and 9 bases at J, while the number of junction bases matched to no gene is 6.

The data belong to a study of cytomegalovirus exposure and HLA in healthy donors (dated by TCRdb to about 2017). Regarding the study in general: An earlier analysis of some 500 of the donors reported approximately 270 Gb of sequence data and about 100 million unique TCR beta sequences from about 179 million T cells. HLA typing covered class I and class II loci at four-digit resolution. The study aimed to test whether cataloging public T cell receptors could reveal signatures of past pathogen exposure. Every repertoire in the discovery cohort had been generated on one and the same sequencing platform. An early release that covered roughly 600 HLA-typed donors contained approximately 320 gigabases of sequencing data and 80 million or so unique TCR sequences. A later genetic analysis took genome-wide SNP genotypes for about three fifths of the roughly 670 donors and used that subset as a discovery cohort. Rather than using new phenotypic data, the later analysis identified candidate immune exposures from TCR beta sequences and from how often those sequences occurred across donors. The study profiled the T cell repertoires of some 610 subjects by immunosequencing and related them to cytomegalovirus serostatus. Alongside the repertoire data, information on donor age, sex, ethnicity and CMV serostatus was compiled. An earlier analysis of some 500 of the donors applied high-throughput TCR beta sequencing to assess whether each TCR beta V gene segment acted as functional or pseudogenic. Among the roughly 400 genotyped donors, 81% belonged to the genetic ancestry cluster associated with self-reported Caucasian donors. A later analysis re-examined previously published TCR beta repertoires from just over 650 donors and added high-resolution HLA genotyping to investigate patterns of TCR occurrence. In addition to the first cohort of 650 to 750 subjects, a separate validation cohort of 100 to 150 different subjects was used. To predict cytomegalovirus infection status, the study brought together high-throughput TCR immunosequencing, statistical association of individual TCRs with disease status, and machine learning. Among about 410 genotyped donors of the cohort, an average of approximately 240,000 unique TCR beta nucleotide sequences was sequenced per donor, of which about 20% were non-productive. The number of donors typed differed by locus, with roughly 620-640 for A, B, C, DRB1 and DQB1, around 500 for DQA1, some 570 for DPA1, and over 400 for DPB1. A handful of DR-DQ haplotypes were handled as single units for association and clustering because linkage in the cohort was strong. The research as a whole found: A later genetic analysis associated a missense DCLRE1C variant with V-gene and J-gene trimming of TCR beta chains, and an independent cohort replicated the association. Presence/absence analyses assumed roughly uniform sequencing depth across donors, an assumption that may not hold. Linkage disequilibrium might explain the correlated functional status among segregating V segments, but an unknown experimental factor could not be excluded. A further reported finding was that TCR beta sequences accurately predicted the HLA-A and HLA-B alleles for most subjects in the first cohort. A group of highly shared sequence variants was considered likely to be a technical artifact of the sequencing pipeline. According to the authors, the approach could potentially be generalized to other disease states and immunological phenotypes. Some IMGT-functional V segments, including TRBV6-2 and TRBV6-3, could not be told apart with the 87-base-pair reads, so those segments were excluded. In the study, about 150 TCR beta chains were listed as associated with cytomegalovirus. In an earlier analysis of some 500 of the donors, most TCR beta V segments were observed in productive rearrangements about 87% or about 30% of the time, broadly matching IMGT annotations. The only immune exposure information available for the cohort was CMV serostatus. Cytomegalovirus status was reported to be diagnosed by the classifier with high specificity and sensitivity in both the original and validation cohorts. In a later analysis, most CMV-associated TCR beta chains were found to appear HLA-restricted, with HLA associations seemingly driven largely by CMV exposure. This cohort had only TCR beta chains sequenced, and the lack of alpha or paired-chain data limited which features could be detected. Roughly 17 rarely observed V segments, including chromosome 9 orphons, were excluded from the earlier analysis of about 500 of the donors because counts were too low. A few of the identified cytomegalovirus-associated TCR beta chains were confirmed in vitro to be specific for cytomegalovirus antigens. Strong co-occurrence of HLA alleles, especially DR and DQ, made assigning TCR associations to individual alleles difficult. Most TCR sequences were observed very rarely across donors, whereas some public TCRs were present in many individuals. At a false discovery rate of 0.05, a later analysis linked some 18,000 TCR beta sequences to specific HLA alleles. Because HLA typing was missing for some donors at each locus, association tests included only the typed subset. According to a later analysis, parvovirus B19, influenza, CMV and Epstein-Barr virus appeared linked to several top co-occurrence clusters. Compared with the approximately 670-donor mean, donors in an Asian-associated ancestry cluster had fewer N-insertions in productive TCRs, according to a later genetic analysis. In a later analysis, HLA-associated TCR beta chains were found to be more clonally expanded and to have lower generation probabilities than equally common non-associated chains. In a later analysis, TCR association rates were found to vary across HLA loci, with the most associated TCRs seen for DRB1 alleles and the fewest for HLA-C alleles.

Library preparation used the immunoSEQ multiplex PCR assay. A mixture of 60 forward primers for TCR Vbeta segments and 13 reverse primers for TCR Jbeta segments was used in the multiplex PCR. The CDR3 region of rearranged TCR beta genes was amplified from genomic DNA with a multiplex PCR assay. The Illumina HiSeq System was used to sequence the amplified TCR beta libraries as 87-base-pair reads. The authors' pipeline ran thus. A later analysis counted approximately 76 million unique TCR beta chains across the 666 repertoires, and around 12 million of these chains were shared by at least two donors. Raw reads were error-corrected and collapsed into unique sequences with a nearest-neighbor algorithm that merged closely related sequences to remove PCR and sequencing errors. V, D and J gene segments were assigned by aligning CDR3 sequences to IMGT reference sequences. For a sequence to be retained, a match of at least six nucleotides to both a V gene segment and a J gene segment was required. A rearrangement counted as productive if the CDR3 had no stop codons and remained in frame with V and J, and every other rearrangement counted as non-productive. Following IMGT convention, CDR3 was defined as the stretch from the second conserved V-encoded cysteine to the conserved J-encoded phenylalanine. Sequences without an unambiguous match to a single V gene segment were excluded from the earlier analysis of 500 to 700 of the donors. An earlier analysis of approximately 590 of the donors called V segments functional above 56.7% productive rearrangements and segregating when the between-donor standard deviation exceeded 5%. A statistical classification framework was built for diagnosing cytomegalovirus status from the catalog of TCR beta chain sequences. In a later analysis, V and J genes were assigned by comparing TCR nucleotide sequences against IMGT/GENE-DB human TR gene sequences. In a later analysis, CDR3 sequences and most-parsimonious VDJ recombination scenarios were assigned using the TCRdist pipeline. In a later analysis, each TCR beta chain was defined by its CDR3 amino acid sequence together with its V-gene family, and reads lacking a unique V-gene family were excluded. As a way to deal with suspected cross-contamination and a sequencing artifact, a later analysis dropped 500 to 700 nucleotide sequences that were highly shared and had low generation probability. A later analysis calculated a clonal expansion index for each public chain from normalized within-repertoire ranks of inferred template counts. A later analysis computed generation probabilities with a VDJ recombination model fitted to out-of-frame rearrangements, and checked the results against IGoR. A later analysis scored TCR-TCR, TCR-HLA and TCR-CMV co-occurrence with hypergeometric tests, applying a repertoire-size bias correction to TCR pairs. To estimate false discovery rates, a later analysis permuted the HLA or CMV assignments 20 times. A later analysis grouped co-occurring TCRs with DBSCAN, adding TCRdist sequence similarity when clustering within HLA-allele-positive subsets. Repertoires with fewer than 30,000 or more than 120,000 public chains were left out of co-occurrence clustering, as were five repertoires with anomalous nucleotide sharing. TCRdb obtained this table from immuneACCESS and retained in-frame rearrangements with V and J assigned. These tables miss some clones; where compared with another copy, unresolved V genes account for less than half of the shortfall, and the remainder is unexplained. V and J calls and clone size are given by that table; D and trimming were obtained from the DNA. The sample contains over 150,000 clones, roughly three quarters of them found a single time. The ten largest clones capture around 13% of the sample.

The sample consisted of PBMCs. The chain is made from TRBV30 and TRBJ1-2; 7 nucleotides in the junction match TRBD1. The TCR comes from a man aged 25 to 40 in good health and CMV-seropositive. The CDR3: CAWSLRTGSYTF. In nucleotide form, the sequence is TGTGCCTGGAGTCTAAGGACAGGAAGCTACACCTTC.